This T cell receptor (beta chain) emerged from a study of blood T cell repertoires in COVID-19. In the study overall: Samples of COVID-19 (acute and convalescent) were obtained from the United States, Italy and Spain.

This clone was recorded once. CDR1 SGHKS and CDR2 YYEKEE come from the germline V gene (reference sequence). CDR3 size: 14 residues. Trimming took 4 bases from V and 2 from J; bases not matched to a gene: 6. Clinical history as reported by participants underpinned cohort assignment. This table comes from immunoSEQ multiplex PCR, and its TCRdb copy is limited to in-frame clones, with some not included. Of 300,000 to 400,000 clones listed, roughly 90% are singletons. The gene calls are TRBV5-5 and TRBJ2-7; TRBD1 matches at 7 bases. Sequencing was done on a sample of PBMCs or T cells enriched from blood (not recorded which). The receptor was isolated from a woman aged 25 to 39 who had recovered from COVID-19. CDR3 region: CASSVGQRTYEQYF. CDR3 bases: TGTGCCAGCAGCGTGGGACAGCGAACCTACGAGCAGTACTTC.